The 2 T cell receptor beta chains below come from one sample, sequenced in a study of shared clonotypes between healthy human individuals. The repertoire was sequenced with immunoSEQ multiplex PCR; TCRdb's copy has only in-frame clones and lacks some. The sample contains fewer than 850,000 clones, 72% of which appear only once. Sequenced sample: memory CD4+ T cells sorted from blood. Subset given: CD45RA-negative fraction. The receptors shown here come from a woman between 25 and 40 years old in good health.

The J gene is TRBJ2-5, the V gene TRBV11-3, with D perhaps matching TRBD2 (6 bases). The germline V gene has CDR1 SGHNT and CDR2 YENEEA. The CDR3 is 16 residues long. Trimming stripped 1 base from V and 2 bases from J, with 14 bases between. The CDR3 protein is CASSLGEATPQETQYF. The CDR3 DNA is TGTGCCAGCAGCTTAGGGGAGGCCACCCCACAAGAGACCCAGTACTTC.

The chain combines TRBV7-9 with TRBJ2-3; perhaps TRBD2 as D (6 bases). The V gene lost 6 bases and the J gene lost 2 bases, with 9 bases spanning the gap. The CDR3 totals 13 residues. Germline lookup yields CDR1 SEHNR and CDR2 FQNEAQ (reference sequence). This CDR3 is CASSQRVTDTQYF. CDR3 DNA sequence: TGTGCCAGCAGTCAGCGGGTCACAGATACGCAGTATTTT.